This T cell receptor beta chain is from a study of T cells expressing NK-cell markers. Whole-study context: The TCR beta repertoires originated in sorted CD3+CD56+NKG2C+, CD3+CD56+NKG2C- and CD3+CD56-NKG2C+ T cells. Within the sequenced cohort of eight donors, seven exhibited HCMV seropositivity and one was seronegative.

cDNA encoding TCR beta was synthesized via 5'RACE template switching incorporating UMIs. After re-calling the 5' RACE reads, TCRdb lists one entry per CDR3 protein, DNA absent. This table lists roughly 350,000 distinct CDR3 sequences. Germline V gives CDR1 LNHDA, CDR2 SQIVND (reference sequence). There are 13 residues in the CDR3. Remarks on this clonotype: Its cognate antigen is unknown.

Study-level results: Roughly 6 donors showed dominant NKG2C+ clonotypes comprising roughly 1.0-7.0% of their CD8+ T cells.

The receptor comes from a man aged 18 to 69 in good health. The sequenced sample was blood T cells: a sorted CD56 or NKG2C T cell subset, CD4+ or CD8+ T cells, or bulk PBMC T cells (not recorded which). The gene calls are TRBV19 and TRBJ2-3; TCRdb calls TRBD1, which cannot be checked without DNA. CDR3 region: CAARDRDTDTQYF.